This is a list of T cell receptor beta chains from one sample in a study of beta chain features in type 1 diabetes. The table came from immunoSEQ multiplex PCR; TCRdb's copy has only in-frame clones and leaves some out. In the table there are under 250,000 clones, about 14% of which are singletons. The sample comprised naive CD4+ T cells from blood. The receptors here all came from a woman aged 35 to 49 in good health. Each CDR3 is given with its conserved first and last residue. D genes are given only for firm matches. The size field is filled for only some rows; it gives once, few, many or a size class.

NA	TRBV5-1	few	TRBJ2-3	TGCGCCAGCAGACTGACAGATACGCAGTATTTT	CASRLTDTQYF
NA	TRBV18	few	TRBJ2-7	TGTGCCAGCTCCCCTGTCTCCTACGAGCAGTACTTC	CASSPVSYEQYF
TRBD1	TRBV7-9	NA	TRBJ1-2	TGTGCCAGCAATGGCCGACAGGGCCCCTTCGGCTACACCTTC	CASNGRQGPFGYTF
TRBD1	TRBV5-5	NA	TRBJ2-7	TGTGCCAGCAGCCTATACCTCCGGGACAGGGGCTCGTACTCCTACGAGCAGTACTTC	CASSLYLRDRGSYSYEQYF
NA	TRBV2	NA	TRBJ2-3	TGTGCCAGCAGTGCGAGGGGCACAGATACGCAGTATTTT	CASSARGTDTQYF
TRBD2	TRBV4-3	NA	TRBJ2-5	TGCGCCAGCAGCCAATCGGGAGCGGGGGGGATTGAGACCCAGTACTTC	CASSQSGAGGIETQYF
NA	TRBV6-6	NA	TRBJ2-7	TGTGCCAGCAGTGGGGCAGGGTTTCTAGACGAGCAGTACTTC	CASSGAGFLDEQYF
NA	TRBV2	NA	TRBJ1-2	TGTGCCAGCAGTGCCAGAAGTGGCTACACCTTC	CASSARSGYTF
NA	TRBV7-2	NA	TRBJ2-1	TGTGCCAGCAGCGCAACTAGCATTGAGCAGTTCTTC	CASSATSIEQFF
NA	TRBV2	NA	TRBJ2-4	TGTGCCAGCAGTGAACAGGGGTCTTCCAAAAACATTCAGTACTTC	CASSEQGSSKNIQYF
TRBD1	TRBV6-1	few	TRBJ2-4	TGTGCCAGCAGTGAATCTGGGACAGGGGTTAAGTACTTC	CASSESGTGVKYF
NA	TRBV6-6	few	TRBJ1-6	TGTGCCAGCAGTTTAGGAGACAGAGCAAATTCACCCCTCCACTTT	CASSLGDRANSPLHF
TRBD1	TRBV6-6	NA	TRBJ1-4	TGTGCCAGCAGTGACAGGGTTGAAAAACTGTTTTTT	CASSDRVEKLFF
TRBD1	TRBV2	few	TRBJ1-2	TGTGCCAGCAGTGACGGGACAGGCTCGTCGGGTGGCTACACCTTC	CASSDGTGSSGGYTF
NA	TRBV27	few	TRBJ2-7	TGTGCCAGCAGTCTATCCGGGTCCGAGGACGAGCAGTACTTC	CASSLSGSEDEQYF
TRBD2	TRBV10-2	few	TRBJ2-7	TGCGCCAGCAATCTAGCGGGGTCGTCCTACGAGCAGTACTTC	CASNLAGSSYEQYF
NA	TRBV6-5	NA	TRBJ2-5	TGTGCCAGCACCGACAGGAAAAAAGAGACCCAGTACTTC	CASTDRKKETQYF
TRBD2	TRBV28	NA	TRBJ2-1	TGTGCCAGCAGCCCAGCGGGGGGGGGTCAAATTGAGCAGTTCTTC	CASSPAGGGQIEQFF
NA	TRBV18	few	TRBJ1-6	TGTGCCAGCTCACCACCGTTAGTCAATTCACCCCTCCACTTT	CASSPPLVNSPLHF
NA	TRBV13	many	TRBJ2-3	TGTGCCAGCAGCTCCGGGACACTCCTCTTGTATTTT	CASSSGTLLLYF
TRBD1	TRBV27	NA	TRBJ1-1	TGTGCCAGCAGTCCCCCGACAGGGATGAACACTGAAGCTTTCTTT	CASSPPTGMNTEAFF
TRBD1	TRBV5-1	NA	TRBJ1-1	TGCGCCAGCAGCCCGGGACAGGGTCTGGCGAACACTGAAGCTTTCTTT	CASSPGQGLANTEAFF
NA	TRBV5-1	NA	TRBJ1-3	TGCGCCAGCAGCGTATTGGGCACCTCTGGAAACACCATATATTTT	CASSVLGTSGNTIYF
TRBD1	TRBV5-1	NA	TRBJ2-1	TGCGCCAGCACAAACGGACAGGTTTTCAATGAGCAGTTCTTC	CASTNGQVFNEQFF
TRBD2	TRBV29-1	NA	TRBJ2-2	TGCAGCGTTGCCCCCCTTTTAGCGGGGGGGCCTGGGGAGCTGTTTTTT	CSVAPLLAGGPGELFF
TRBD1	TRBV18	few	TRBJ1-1	TGTGCCAGCTCCCGAGACAGGGCGAACACTGAAGCTTTCTTT	CASSRDRANTEAFF
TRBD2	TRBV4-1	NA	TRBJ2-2	TGCGCCAGCAGCCGGGAAGATGGGCTAGCGGGTTTAACCGGGGAGCTGTTTTTT	CASSREDGLAGLTGELFF
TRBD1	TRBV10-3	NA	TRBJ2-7	TGTGCCATCAGCTCGGGACAGCCGAGGTCCTACGAGCAGTACTTC	CAISSGQPRSYEQYF
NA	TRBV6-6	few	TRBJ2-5	TGTGCCAGCAGTTACGCGGGGGAGACCCAGTACTTC	CASSYAGETQYF
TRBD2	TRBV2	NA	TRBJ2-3	TGTGCCAGCGCCGAGCTAGCGGGGGCAGATACGCAGTATTTT	CASAELAGADTQYF
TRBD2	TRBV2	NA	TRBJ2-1	TGTGCCAGCGGAGCGGGGGGGCCGACCTACAATGAGCAGTTCTTC	CASGAGGPTYNEQFF
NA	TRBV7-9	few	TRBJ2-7	TGTGCCAGCAGCTTAAAGTCCAGGGTGTCGCTGGAGGGGGGGTACGAGCAGTACTTC	CASSLKSRVSLEGGYEQYF
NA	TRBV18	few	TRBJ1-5	TGTGCCAGCTCACCACCGGGAGGCAATCAGCCCCAGCATTTT	CASSPPGGNQPQHF
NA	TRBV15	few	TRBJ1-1	TGTGCCACCAGCGAGGGGGTAGCTCCTGAAGCTTTCTTT	CATSEGVAPEAFF
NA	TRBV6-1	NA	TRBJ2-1	TGTGCCAGCAGTGAAGCGGCTAGATTGGTCGATGAGCAGTTCTTC	CASSEAARLVDEQFF
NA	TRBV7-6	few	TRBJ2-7	TGTGCCAGCAGCTTAGTTTTCATGGAGGGAGAGCAGTACTTC	CASSLVFMEGEQYF
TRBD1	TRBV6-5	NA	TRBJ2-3	TGTGCCAGCAGTAAACAGGGGGCTCACACAGATACGCAGTATTTT	CASSKQGAHTDTQYF
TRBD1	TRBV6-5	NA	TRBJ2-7	TGTGCCAGCAGTTACGGGCAGGGGGCGGCTCGGCAGTACTTC	CASSYGQGAARQYF
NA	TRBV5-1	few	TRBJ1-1	TGCGCCAGCAGCCCCGGACTTACGAACACTGAAGCTTTCTTT	CASSPGLTNTEAFF
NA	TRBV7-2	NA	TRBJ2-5	TGTGCCAGCAGCTTAGTTCCAGGGAAAGAGACCCAGTACTTC	CASSLVPGKETQYF
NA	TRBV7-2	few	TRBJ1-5	TGTGCCAGCACCCTCCGGGGACACAATCAGCCCCAGCATTTT	CASTLRGHNQPQHF
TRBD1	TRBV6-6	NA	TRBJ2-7	TGTGCCAGCAGGGACGGGGGACAGGGAGTCCACGAGCAGTACTTC	CASRDGGQGVHEQYF
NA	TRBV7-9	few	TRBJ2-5	TGTGCCAGCAGCTGGGGGGGGGCCCAAGAGACCCAGTACTTC	CASSWGGAQETQYF
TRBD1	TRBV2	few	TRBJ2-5	TGTGCCAGCAGTCCTAACAGGGGGGAGACCCAGTACTTC	CASSPNRGETQYF
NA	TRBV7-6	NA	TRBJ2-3	TGTGCCAGCAGCCCCGCGCCGCGCCGCACAGATACGCAGTATTTT	CASSPAPRRTDTQYF
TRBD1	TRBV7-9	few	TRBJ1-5	TGTGCCAGCAGCACCCAGGGGGATCAGCCCCAGCATTTT	CASSTQGDQPQHF
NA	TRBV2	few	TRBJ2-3	TGTGCCAGCAGTGTTCGGGACTGGGGCGCAGATACGCAGTATTTT	CASSVRDWGADTQYF
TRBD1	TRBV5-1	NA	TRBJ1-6	TGCGCCAGCAGCTTGGTGGCAGGGGGCGAGTATAATTCACCCCTCCACTTT	CASSLVAGGEYNSPLHF
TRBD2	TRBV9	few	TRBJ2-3	TGTGCCAGCAGCAGGCGGGGGGAGGATACGCAGTATTTT	CASSRRGEDTQYF
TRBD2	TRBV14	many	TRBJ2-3	TGTGCCAGCAGCCAAGGACTAGCGGCACGGAGGGATACGCAGTATTTT	CASSQGLAARRDTQYF
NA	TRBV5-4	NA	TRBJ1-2	TGTGCCAGCAGCCTAACAGGATTCGTCTATGGCTACACCTTC	CASSLTGFVYGYTF
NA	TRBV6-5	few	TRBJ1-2	TGTGCCAGCAGGATCGGACAGAACTATGGCTACACCTTC	CASRIGQNYGYTF
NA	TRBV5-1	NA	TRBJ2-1	TGCGCCAGCAGCCCCAGGCCCTCCGCCATCTACAATGAGCAGTTCTTC	CASSPRPSAIYNEQFF
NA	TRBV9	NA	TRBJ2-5	TGTGCCAGCAGCGTTCGCGGCCAAGAGACCCAGTACTTC	CASSVRGQETQYF
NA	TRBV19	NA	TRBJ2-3	TGTGCCAGTAGTATACGCAGAGGGACAGATACGCAGTATTTT	CASSIRRGTDTQYF